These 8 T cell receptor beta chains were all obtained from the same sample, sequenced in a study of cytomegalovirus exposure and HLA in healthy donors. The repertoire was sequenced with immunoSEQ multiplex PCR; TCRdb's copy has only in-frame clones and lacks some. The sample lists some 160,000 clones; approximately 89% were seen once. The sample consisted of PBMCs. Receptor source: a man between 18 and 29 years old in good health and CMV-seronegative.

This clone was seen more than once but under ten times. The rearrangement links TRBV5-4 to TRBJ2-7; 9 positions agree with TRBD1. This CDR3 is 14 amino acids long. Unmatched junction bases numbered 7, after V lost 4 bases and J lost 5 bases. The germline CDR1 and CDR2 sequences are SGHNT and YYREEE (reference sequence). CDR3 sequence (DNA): TGTGCCAGCAGCGCCCGGGACAGGGCCCACGAGCAGTACGTC. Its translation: CASSARDRAHEQYV.

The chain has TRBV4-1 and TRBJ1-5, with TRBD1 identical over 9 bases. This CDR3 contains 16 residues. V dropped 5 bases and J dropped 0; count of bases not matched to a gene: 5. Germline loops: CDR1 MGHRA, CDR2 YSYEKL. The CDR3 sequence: CASSLGQGPSNQPQHF. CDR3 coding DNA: TGCGCCAGCAGCTTGGGACAGGGCCCTAGCAATCAGCCCCAGCATTTT.

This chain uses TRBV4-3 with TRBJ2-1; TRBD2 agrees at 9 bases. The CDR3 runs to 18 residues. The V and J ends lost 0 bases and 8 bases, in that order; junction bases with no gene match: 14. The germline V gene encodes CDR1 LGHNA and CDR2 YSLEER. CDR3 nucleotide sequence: TGCGCCAGCAGCCAAGAAACTAGCGGGTACCAATCCGCCCATGAGCAGTTCTTC. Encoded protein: CASSQETSGYQSAHEQFF.

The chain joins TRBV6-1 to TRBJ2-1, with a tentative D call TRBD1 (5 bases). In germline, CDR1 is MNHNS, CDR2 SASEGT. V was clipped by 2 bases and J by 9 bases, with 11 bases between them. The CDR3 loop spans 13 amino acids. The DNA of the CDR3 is TGTGCCAGCAGTGAATCAGGGTATGGTGAGCAGTTCTTC. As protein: CASSESGYGEQFF.

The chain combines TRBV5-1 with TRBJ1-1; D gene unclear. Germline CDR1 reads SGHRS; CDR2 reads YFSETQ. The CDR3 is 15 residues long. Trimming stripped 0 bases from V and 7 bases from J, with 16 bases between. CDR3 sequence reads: CASSLAGSRGYEAFF. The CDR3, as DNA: TGCGCCAGCAGCTTGGCGGGATCACGAGGGTATGAAGCTTTCTTT.

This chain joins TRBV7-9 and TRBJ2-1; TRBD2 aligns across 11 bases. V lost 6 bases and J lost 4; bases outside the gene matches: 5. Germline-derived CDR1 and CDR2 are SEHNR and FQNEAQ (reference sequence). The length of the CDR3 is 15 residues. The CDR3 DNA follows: TGTGCCAGCAGGGCCGGGACTAGCGGTTACAATGAGCAGTTCTTC. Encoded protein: CASRAGTSGYNEQFF. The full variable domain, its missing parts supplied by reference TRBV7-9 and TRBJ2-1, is DTGVSQNPRHKITKRGQNVTFRCDPISEHNRLYWYRQTLGQGPEFLTYFQNEAQLEKSRLLSDRFSAERPKGSFSTLEIQRTEQGDSAMYLCASRAGTSGYNEQFFGPGTRLTVL.

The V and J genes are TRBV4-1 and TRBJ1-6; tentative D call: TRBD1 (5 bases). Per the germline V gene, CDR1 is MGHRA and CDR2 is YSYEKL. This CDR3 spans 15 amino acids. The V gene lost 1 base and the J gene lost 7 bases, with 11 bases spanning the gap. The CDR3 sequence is CASSQVREGNSPLHF. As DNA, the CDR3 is TGCGCCAGCAGCCAAGTCAGGGAAGGCAATTCACCCCTCCACTTT.

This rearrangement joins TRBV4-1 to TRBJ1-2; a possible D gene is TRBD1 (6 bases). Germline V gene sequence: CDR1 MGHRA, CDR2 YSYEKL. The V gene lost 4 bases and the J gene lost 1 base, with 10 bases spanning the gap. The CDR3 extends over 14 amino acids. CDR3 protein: CASSPGTFNYGYTF. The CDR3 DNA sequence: TGCGCCAGCAGCCCCGGGACATTTAACTATGGCTACACCTTC.